A selection of T cell receptor beta chains follows, all from one sample in a study of cytomegalovirus exposure and HLA in healthy donors. The protocol was immunoSEQ multiplex PCR, while the TCRdb copy is restricted to in-frame clones and leaves out a portion. The sample has approximately 130,000 clones, around 83% seen once. Sample: PBMCs. The receptors originated from a man aged 45-65 years in good health and CMV-seronegative. Both conserved end residues are part of each CDR3. The order of the fields is CDR3 protein, CDR3 DNA, V gene, J gene, D gene, clone size. The D gene is left open where the match is weak. The size entry is marked missing in some rows and otherwise reads once, few, many or a size class.

CDR3aa: CASSKRRVDTEAFF
CDR3nt: TGTGCCAGCAGCAAGAGGAGGGTAGACACTGAAGCTTTCTTT
v_gene: TRBV7-9
j_gene: TRBJ1-1
d_gene: .
abundance: .

CDR3aa: CASNGSPPGQGALETQYF
CDR3nt: TGTGCCAGCAACGGAAGCCCACCGGGACAGGGGGCGCTTGAGACCCAGTACTTC
v_gene: TRBV7-6
j_gene: TRBJ2-5
d_gene: TRBD1
abundance: .

CDR3aa: CASSLPLAGMHEQYF
CDR3nt: TGTGCCAGCAGCCTTCCACTAGCGGGGATGCACGAGCAGTACTTC
v_gene: TRBV21-1
j_gene: TRBJ2-7
d_gene: .
abundance: .

CDR3aa: CASMGEDYRTDTQYF
CDR3nt: TGTGCCAGCATGGGGGAGGACTACCGCACAGATACGCAGTATTTT
v_gene: TRBV6-5
j_gene: TRBJ2-3
d_gene: .
abundance: once

CDR3aa: CASSDLGSGYTF
CDR3nt: TGTGCCAGCAGTGATTTAGGGAGCGGCTACACCTTC
v_gene: TRBV2
j_gene: TRBJ1-2
d_gene: .
abundance: .

CDR3aa: CASGGGTGTGDLFTIYF
CDR3nt: TGTGCTAGTGGTGGGGGTACTGGGACAGGAGACCTTTTCACCATATATTTT
v_gene: TRBV12-5
j_gene: TRBJ1-3
d_gene: TRBD1
abundance: .

CDR3aa: CASSQGPTSGVYEQYF
CDR3nt: TGCGCCAGCAGCCAAGGTCCTACTAGCGGGGTGTACGAGCAGTACTTC
v_gene: TRBV4-1
j_gene: TRBJ2-7
d_gene: TRBD2
abundance: .

CDR3aa: CASSLSGRDQYF
CDR3nt: TGTGCCAGCAGTTTATCGGGGCGCGACCAGTATTTT
v_gene: TRBV27
j_gene: TRBJ2-3
d_gene: .
abundance: .

CDR3aa: CASSLGDRRNSPLHF
CDR3nt: TGTGCCAGCAGCTTAGGTGACAGGCGAAATTCACCCCTCCACTTT
v_gene: TRBV7-2
j_gene: TRBJ1-6
d_gene: .
abundance: .

CDR3aa: CASSQDKVQGTGELFF
CDR3nt: TGCGCCAGCAGCCAAGATAAGGTCCAGGGTACCGGGGAGCTGTTTTTT
v_gene: TRBV4-1
j_gene: TRBJ2-2
d_gene: .
abundance: .

CDR3aa: CASSPPLAGASLDEQYF
CDR3nt: TGTGCCAGCAGCCCCCCCCTGGCAGGCGCTTCTCTGGACGAGCAGTACTTC
v_gene: TRBV13
j_gene: TRBJ2-7
d_gene: .
abundance: .

CDR3aa: CASSPPGTSKGYTF
CDR3nt: TGTGCCAGCAGCCCTCCCGGGACATCGAAAGGCTACACCTTC
v_gene: TRBV9
j_gene: TRBJ1-2
d_gene: .
abundance: .

CDR3aa: CASSISRGALLSGYTF
CDR3nt: TGTGCCAGCAGTATTTCCCGTGGGGCACTATTATCTGGCTACACCTTC
v_gene: TRBV27
j_gene: TRBJ1-2
d_gene: .
abundance: .

CDR3aa: CASSLEGGAIRSGYTF
CDR3nt: TGCGCCAGCAGCTTGGAAGGTGGCGCCATCAGGTCTGGCTACACCTTC
v_gene: TRBV5-1
j_gene: TRBJ1-2
d_gene: .
abundance: .

CDR3aa: CASSSSSVGGTDTQYF
CDR3nt: TGTGCCAGCAGTTCCTCCAGCGTCGGCGGCACAGATACGCAGTATTTT
v_gene: TRBV6-6
j_gene: TRBJ2-3
d_gene: .
abundance: .

CDR3aa: CASSHIGTSGGGEQFF
CDR3nt: TGTGCCAGCAGCCATATCGGGACTAGCGGGGGAGGTGAGCAGTTCTTC
v_gene: TRBV4-2
j_gene: TRBJ2-1
d_gene: TRBD2
abundance: .

CDR3aa: CASSLSHSPLHF
CDR3nt: TGTGCCAGCAGCTTATCCCATTCCCCCCTCCACTTT
v_gene: TRBV7-9
j_gene: TRBJ1-6
d_gene: .
abundance: .

CDR3aa: CASSRFSGEETQYF
CDR3nt: TGTGCCAGCAGCCGATTCTCAGGGGAAGAGACCCAGTACTTC
v_gene: TRBV14
j_gene: TRBJ2-5
d_gene: .
abundance: .

CDR3aa: CASSPEPGLAGHDNEQFF
CDR3nt: TGTGCCAGCAGCCCGGAGCCGGGACTAGCGGGGCACGACAATGAGCAGTTCTTC
v_gene: TRBV9
j_gene: TRBJ2-1
d_gene: TRBD2
abundance: .

CDR3aa: CASSVEGAISPLHF
CDR3nt: TGTGCCAGCAGCGTAGAGGGGGCTATATCACCCCTCCACTTT
v_gene: TRBV9
j_gene: TRBJ1-6
d_gene: TRBD1
abundance: few

CDR3aa: CASSPIHGGYNEQFF
CDR3nt: TGCGCCAGCAGCCCGATCCACGGAGGCTACAATGAGCAGTTCTTC
v_gene: TRBV4-3
j_gene: TRBJ2-1
d_gene: .
abundance: .

CDR3aa: CASSLDRGNTPGELFF
CDR3nt: TGTGCCAGCAGCTTGGACAGGGGAAACACTCCCGGGGAGCTGTTTTTT
v_gene: TRBV5-6
j_gene: TRBJ2-2
d_gene: TRBD1
abundance: few

CDR3aa: CASSPGTSGGADEQFF
CDR3nt: TGTGCCAGCAGCCCCGGGACTAGCGGGGGGGCCGATGAGCAGTTCTTC
v_gene: TRBV9
j_gene: TRBJ2-1
d_gene: TRBD2
abundance: .

CDR3aa: CASSLSTSGGPYNEQFF
CDR3nt: TGTGCCAGCAGTTTATCAACAAGCGGGGGACCGTACAATGAGCAGTTCTTC
v_gene: TRBV27
j_gene: TRBJ2-1
d_gene: TRBD2
abundance: .

CDR3aa: CSVENGGNEQFF
CDR3nt: TGCAGCGTTGAAAATGGGGGGAATGAGCAGTTCTTC
v_gene: TRBV29-1
j_gene: TRBJ2-1
d_gene: .
abundance: .

CDR3aa: CASSGGGATDTQYF
CDR3nt: TGTGCCAGCAGCGGCGGGGGGGCGACAGATACGCAGTATTTT
v_gene: TRBV4-2
j_gene: TRBJ2-3
d_gene: TRBD2
abundance: .

CDR3aa: CASSPLTSSGGDTQYF
CDR3nt: TGTGCCAGCAGCCCATTGACCTCTAGCGGGGGGGATACGCAGTATTTT
v_gene: TRBV7-9
j_gene: TRBJ2-3
d_gene: TRBD2
abundance: .

CDR3aa: CASTNWGDGYTF
CDR3nt: TGTGCCAGCACCAATTGGGGGGATGGCTACACCTTC
v_gene: TRBV6-6
j_gene: TRBJ1-2
d_gene: .
abundance: .

CDR3aa: CASSSGNSPLHF
CDR3nt: TGTGCCAGCTCCTCCGGGAATTCACCCCTCCACTTT
v_gene: TRBV11-3
j_gene: TRBJ1-6
d_gene: .
abundance: .

CDR3aa: CASSETGQGTEAFF
CDR3nt: TGTGCCAGCAGTGAAACGGGACAGGGGACTGAAGCTTTCTTT
v_gene: TRBV6-1
j_gene: TRBJ1-1
d_gene: TRBD1
abundance: .